Sequencing of this T cell receptor beta chain was carried out in a study of CD8+ T cells in alopecia areata. Extracted RNA was reverse transcribed, and the resulting cDNA served as sequencing template. Measured with immunoSEQ multiplex PCR; TCRdb has only the in-frame clones, and not every one. Among about 110,000 clones, around 53% were seen once, and the ten largest hold approximately 12%. Findings and caveats of the study: Among patients, TCR sharing was less clear than in mice, a difference possibly due in part to HLA diversity in the patient population.

This clone was found once. The antigen is not known. This sample includes further DNA sequences coding for the same CDR3. The CDR3 sequence is 15 residues long. J lost 3 bases, V lost 1 base, and 1 base had no gene match. Germline V gives CDR1 SQVTM, CDR2 ANQGSEA. Noted treatment: oral pan-JAK inhibitor, 5-10 mg twice daily. This sequence joins TRBV29-1 and TRBJ2-1; TRBD2 agrees at 12 bases. The clonotype was recovered from a human donor with alopecia areata. The sample here was CD8+ T cells sorted from blood, taken at week 24, from a patient treated with tofacitinib. The CDR3 is CSVEGTSGDYNEQFF. The CDR3 nucleotides read TGCAGCGTTGAAGGGACTAGCGGGGACTACAATGAGCAGTTCTTC.